Listed here are 19 T cell receptor beta chains from one sample, sequenced in a study of shared clonotypes between healthy human individuals. Using immunoSEQ multiplex PCR, the repertoire was profiled, and TCRdb retains in-frame clones only, with some absent. The sample yields fewer than 650,000 clones, 60% to 85% seen once. Input material: PBMCs. Source of these receptors: a woman between 35 and 50 years old in good health. Some clones in this sample may be carry-over from other donors' samples.

The gene calls are TRBV11-2 and TRBJ1-2; D ambiguous. Germline assignment: CDR1 SGHAT and CDR2 FQNNGV. The CDR3 is 13 residues long. Trimming took 0 bases from V and 8 from J, leaving 10 bases between them. CDR3 in DNA: TGTGCCAGCAGCTTAGAGAGAGGTTCGGGCTACACCTTC. This sequence encodes CASSLERGSGYTF.

This clone was picked up a small number of times. Other DNA sequences in this specimen translate into the identical CDR3. The V and J genes are TRBV6-5 and TRBJ2-5, with D perhaps matching TRBD1 or TRBD2 (6 bases each). The closer fit of TRBJ2-7 to the DNA end suggests the J call may be wrong. The CDR3 runs 14 residues. CDR1 is MNHEY and CDR2 is SVGAGI in the germline V gene. CDR3 nucleotides: TGTGCCAGCAGTTACTCGCAGGGGACTTACGAGCAGTACTTC. This encodes CASSYSQGTYEQYF.

This sequence joins TRBV5-4 and TRBJ2-5; 9 bases match TRBD1. CDR1 is SGHNT, CDR2 YYREEE, per germline (reference sequence). The CDR3 is 13 amino acids. V was pared by 3 bases and J by 5 bases, with 2 bases of the junction left unmatched. The chain's CDR3 is CASSYDRGETQYF. CDR3 DNA sequence: TGTGCCAGCAGCTACGACAGGGGGGAGACCCAGTACTTC. The full variable domain, with the rest looked up from reference TRBV5-4 and TRBJ2-5, is ETGVTQSPTHLIKTRGQQVTLRCSSQSGHNTVSWYQQALGQGPQFIFQYYREEENGRGNFPPRFSGLQFPNYSSELNVNALELDDSALYLCASSYDRGETQYFGPGTRLLVL.

This clone has more than one count but fewer than ten. The chain links TRBV6-1 to TRBJ1-2; TRBD1 might be the D (5 bases). The ends were cut back, 7 bases at V and 10 bases at J, with 22 bases in the middle. Germline CDR1 reads MNHNS; CDR2 reads SASEGT. The CDR3 length is 14 residues. The CDR3 sequence is CASTPSWGGQVYTF. Here the CDR3 DNA reads TGTGCCAGCACCCCCTCCTGGGGCGGGCAAGTCTACACCTTC.

The chain couples TRBV7-2 to TRBJ2-3, with 13 positions matching TRBD2. The CDR3 is 17 residues long. V lost 4 bases, J lost 3 bases, and 7 bases stayed unmatched. CDR1 SGHTA and CDR2 FQGNSA come from the germline V gene. The CDR3 spells CASSSRLAGGGTDTQYF. CDR3 nucleotides: TGTGCCAGCAGCTCCAGACTAGCGGGAGGAGGTACAGATACGCAGTATTTT.

This clone was observed a handful of times. This chain links TRBV7-8 with TRBJ2-2; 8 bases agree with TRBD1. Losses at the gene ends were 1 base for V and 5 bases for J; bases not matched to a gene: 6. Germline values: CDR1 SGHVS, CDR2 FQNEAQ. The CDR3 is 16 amino acids. DNA for the CDR3: TGTGCCAGCAGCTTAGGGACAGGGATGTTAACCGGGGAGCTGTTTTTT. As protein: CASSLGTGMLTGELFF.

The CDR3 loop is CASSLSRGGPGELFF. CDR3 coding DNA: TGTGCCAGCAGCTTGAGCCGGGGCGGTCCCGGGGAGCTGTTTTTT. The chain links TRBV5-6 to TRBJ2-2; perhaps D is TRBD1 or TRBD2 (5 bases each). V was trimmed by 1 base and J by 6 bases, leaving 13 bases between them. The CDR3 totals 15 residues. CDR1 is SGHDT and CDR2 is YYEEEE in the germline V gene.

This chain joins TRBV11-2 and TRBJ2-1; 11 nucleotides line up with TRBD2. This CDR3 spans 16 amino acids. Unmatched junction bases numbered 7, after V lost 0 bases and J lost 9 bases. The germline gives CDR1 SGHAT, CDR2 FQNNGV. CDR3 amino acids: CASSLEGSGRASEQFF. In nucleotides, the CDR3 is TGTGCCAGCAGCTTAGAAGGTAGCGGGAGGGCCAGTGAGCAGTTCTTC.

In its sample, this clone was seen once. The chain is built from TRBV6-5 and TRBJ2-7; 9 positions agree with TRBD1. CDR1 and CDR2 from the germline V gene are MNHEY and SVGAGI. Unmatched junction bases numbered 6, after V lost 0 bases and J lost 6 bases. The CDR3 is 15 amino acids. The CDR3 is CASSYSTGGFREQYF. CDR3 bases: TGTGCCAGCAGTTACTCAACAGGGGGCTTTCGCGAGCAGTACTTC.

The V gene is TRBV28, the J gene TRBJ1-5; D unresolved. The CDR3 has 15 residues. Trimming stripped 5 bases from V and 9 bases from J, with 20 bases between. The germline V gene has CDR1 MDHEN and CDR2 SYDVKM. CDR3 nucleotide sequence: TGTGCCAGCAGTCCGTCGATGGGTAGCGGGTGGCCCCAGCATTTT. It encodes CASSPSMGSGWPQHF.

This rearrangement joins TRBV30 to TRBJ1-5; TRBD1 aligns across 7 bases. The CDR3 has 13 residues. J gave up 4 bases and V 3 bases, and 3 bases lay outside the gene matches. Germline CDR1 GTSNPN, CDR2 SVGIG (reference sequence). The CDR3 here is CAWRGQSNQPQHF. Written as DNA, the CDR3 is TGTGCCTGGAGGGGACAGTCTAATCAGCCCCAGCATTTT.

On this clone: This is likely an artifact of a read error, given a far larger clone one base away. The chain carries TRBV25-1 and TRBJ2-1, with 9 bases identical to TRBD2. This CDR3 is 16 amino acids long. Germline values: CDR1 MGHDK, CDR2 SYGVNS. CDR3 sequence reads: CASSEGAGGWYNEQLF. CDR3 DNA sequence: TGTGCCAGCAGTGAGGGGGCGGGAGGGTGGTACAATGAGCAGCTCTTC. Full variable domain (outside the CDR3, taken from reference TRBV25-1 and TRBJ2-1): EADIYQTPRYLVIGTGKKITLECSQTMGHDKMYWYQQDPGMELHLIHYSYGVNSTEKGDLSSESTVSRIRTEHFPLTLESARPSHTSQYLCASSEGAGGWYNEQLFGPGTRLTVL.

The J gene is TRBJ1-1, the V gene TRBV19; TRBD1 matches at 9 bases. This CDR3 comprises 14 residues. Germline CDR1 and CDR2: LNHDA and SQIVND (reference sequence). V trimming: 5 bases; J trimming: 3 bases; junction bases outside the gene matches: 4. The DNA for the CDR3 is TGTGCCAGTAGTCGGGACAGGGCCGACACTGAAGCTTTCTTT. Residues: CASSRDRADTEAFF.

The chain employs TRBV2 and TRBJ2-3; 16 bases agree with TRBD2. This CDR3 has 17 residues. After removal of 3 bases from V and 2 bases from J, the junction contained 2 bases not matched to a gene. The V gene's germline CDR1 is SNHLY and CDR2 FYNNEI. CDR3 sequence reads: CASSEGLAGGVTDTQYF. The CDR3 DNA reads TGTGCCAGCAGTGAGGGACTAGCGGGAGGGGTCACAGATACGCAGTATTTT.

This clone appeared many times. The rearrangement joins TRBV28 to TRBJ1-5; 7 bases are shared with TRBD1. V gave up 4 bases and J gave up 7 bases; unmatched junction bases: 7. The CDR3 has 14 residues. Germline V CDR1 and CDR2: MDHEN, SYDVKM. The CDR3 region has the DNA TGTGCCAGCAGTTACCCGACAGGGCGGCAGCCCCAGCATTTT. Its protein product is CASSYPTGRQPQHF. Drawing the rest from reference TRBV28 and TRBJ1-5, the complete variable domain is DVKVTQSSRYLVKRTGEKVFLECVQDMDHENMFWYRQDPGLGLRLIYFSYDVKMKEKGDIPEGYSVSREKKERFSLILESASTNQTSMYLCASSYPTGRQPQHFGDGTRLSIL.

This clone was counted many times. The chain employs TRBV6-5 and TRBJ2-7, with 13 bases lining up with TRBD2. Germline CDR1 and CDR2: MNHEY and SVGAGI. The CDR3 covers 16 residues. Trimming took 2 bases from V and 9 from J; bases not matched to a gene: 10. This CDR3 is CASSYGLAGEVKVQYF. The CDR3 nucleotides are TGTGCCAGCAGTTACGGACTAGCGGGAGAGGTAAAGGTGCAGTACTTC.

The J gene is TRBJ2-1, the V gene TRBV29-1; perhaps TRBD1 as D (6 bases). The CDR3 loop spans 13 amino acids. Germline CDR1 reads SQVTM; CDR2 reads ANQGSEA. V lost 5 bases to trimming and J lost 2 bases, with 10 bases between them. CDR3 region: CSVRRGTYNEQFF. The CDR3 region has the DNA TGCAGCGTTCGCAGGGGTACCTACAATGAGCAGTTCTTC.

This chain uses TRBV6-6 with TRBJ2-5; D perhaps matches TRBD1 (6 bases). Germline V gene lookup returns CDR1 MNHNY and CDR2 SVGAGI (reference sequence). Deletions cut 6 bases from V and 2 bases from J, with 13 bases between. CDR3 length: 14 amino acids. CDR3 in DNA: TGTGCCAGCAGAATACGACAGGATCAAGAGACCCAGTACTTC. Its protein product is CASRIRQDQETQYF.

As regards this clone: A read error likely explains this, since a far larger clone differs by one base. V and J are TRBV6-5 and TRBJ1-1; unclear D gene. The CDR3 is made up of 14 amino acids. Germline-derived CDR1 and CDR2 are MNHEY and SVGAGI. V shed 0 bases and J shed 4 bases, with 9 bases lying between them. The CDR3 DNA reads TGTGCCAGCAGTTACTCGATCTCATGCACTGAAGCTTTCTTT. Translated, it gives CASSYSISCTEAFF.